The present entry profiles one T cell receptor (beta chain) with its context. Using unique molecular identifiers, the investigators prepared the TCRbeta library. TCRdb ran MiXCR on the PCR reads and lists one entry per CDR3 protein. The table lists 600,000 to 700,000 distinct CDR3 sequences, about 15% of them singletons. This sample is part of a study of T-cell reconstitution after alpha-beta-depleted transplantation in children. The clonotype originates from a human donor who donated a stem cell graft to a child with acute myeloid leukemia. Sequenced material: PBMCs from the stem cell graft donor, taken from the stem cell graft.

This chain's CDR3 is CSASYGGPDTQYF. The CDR3 DNA follows: TGCAGTGCTTCATACGGGGGCCCAGATACGCAGTATTTT. V usage is TRBV20-1 and J usage is TRBJ2-3, with D perhaps assigned TRBD1 or TRBD2 (6 bases each). CDR1 is DFQATT and CDR2 is SNEGSKA in the germline V gene (reference sequence). The CDR3 consists of 13 residues. V lost 5 bases and J 4 bases, leaving 13 bases between the germline ends.